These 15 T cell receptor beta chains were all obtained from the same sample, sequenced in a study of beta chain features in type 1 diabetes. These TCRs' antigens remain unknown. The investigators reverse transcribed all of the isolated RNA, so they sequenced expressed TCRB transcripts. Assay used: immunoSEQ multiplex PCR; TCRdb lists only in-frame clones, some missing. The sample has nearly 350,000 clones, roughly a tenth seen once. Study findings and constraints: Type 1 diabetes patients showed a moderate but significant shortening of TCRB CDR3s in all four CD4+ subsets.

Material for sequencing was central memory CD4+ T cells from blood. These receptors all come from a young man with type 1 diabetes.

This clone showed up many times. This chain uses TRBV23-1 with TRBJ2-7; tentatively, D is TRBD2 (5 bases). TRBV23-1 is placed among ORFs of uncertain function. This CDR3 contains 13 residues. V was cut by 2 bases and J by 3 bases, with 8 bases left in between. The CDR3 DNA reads TGCGCCAGCAGTCAACGGGGATACTACGAGCAGTACTTC. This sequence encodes CASSQRGYYEQYF.

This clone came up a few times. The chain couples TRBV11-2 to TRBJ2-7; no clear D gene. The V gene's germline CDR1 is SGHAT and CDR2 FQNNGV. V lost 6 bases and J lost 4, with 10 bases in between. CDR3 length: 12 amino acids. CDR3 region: CASSPTGYEQYF. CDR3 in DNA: TGTGCCAGCAGTCCTACCGGTTACGAGCAGTACTTC.

CDR3 loop: CASSPPTALASYNEQFF. The DNA for the CDR3 is TGTGCCAGCTCACCGCCGACAGCCTTAGCATCCTACAATGAGCAGTTCTTC. J is TRBJ2-1 and V is TRBV18, with D perhaps matching TRBD1 (5 bases). This CDR3 contains 17 residues. Trimming stripped 3 bases from V and 1 base from J, with 16 bases between. CDR1 KGHSH and CDR2 LQKENI come from the germline V gene.

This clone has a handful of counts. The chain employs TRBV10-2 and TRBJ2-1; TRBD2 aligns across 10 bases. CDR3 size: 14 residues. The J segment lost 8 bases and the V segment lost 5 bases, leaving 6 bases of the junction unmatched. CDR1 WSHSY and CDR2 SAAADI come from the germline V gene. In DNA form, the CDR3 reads TGCGCCAGCAGTCGACTAGCGGGCGTTGATGAGCAGTTCTTC. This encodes CASSRLAGVDEQFF.

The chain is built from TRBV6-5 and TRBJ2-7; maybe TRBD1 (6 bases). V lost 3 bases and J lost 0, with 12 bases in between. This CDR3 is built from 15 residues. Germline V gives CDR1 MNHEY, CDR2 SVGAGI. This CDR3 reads CASSYGLTGSYEQYF. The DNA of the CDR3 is TGTGCCAGCAGTTATGGATTGACAGGCTCCTACGAGCAGTACTTC.

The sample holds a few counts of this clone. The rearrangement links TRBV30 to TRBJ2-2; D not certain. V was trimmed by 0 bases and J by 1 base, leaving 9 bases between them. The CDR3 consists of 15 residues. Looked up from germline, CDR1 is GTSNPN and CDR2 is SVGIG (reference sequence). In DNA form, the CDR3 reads TGTGCCTGGAGTGTACCGTACGTGAACACCGGGGAGCTGTTTTTT. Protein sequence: CAWSVPYVNTGELFF.

CDR3 DNA: TGTGCCAGCAGCTTAACCGGGGTCCGTGGGGAGACCCAGTACTTC. Protein sequence: CASSLTGVRGETQYF. The chain couples TRBV5-4 to TRBJ2-5, with TRBD2 as a possible D gene (5 bases). This CDR3 region has 15 residues. From germline, CDR1 is SGHNT and CDR2 YYREEE (reference sequence). With 2 bases removed from V and 5 bases from J, the gap between germline ends came to 16 bases.

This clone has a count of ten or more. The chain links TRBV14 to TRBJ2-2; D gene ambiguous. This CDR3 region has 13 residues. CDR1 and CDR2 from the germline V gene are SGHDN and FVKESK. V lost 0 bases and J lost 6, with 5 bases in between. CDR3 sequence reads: CASSQDRAGELFF. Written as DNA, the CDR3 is TGTGCCAGCAGCCAAGATCGGGCCGGGGAGCTGTTTTTT.

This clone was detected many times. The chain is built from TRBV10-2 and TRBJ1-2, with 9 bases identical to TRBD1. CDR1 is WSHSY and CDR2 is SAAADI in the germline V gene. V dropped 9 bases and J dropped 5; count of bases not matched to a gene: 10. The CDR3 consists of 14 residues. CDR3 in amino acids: CASILPGQGYGYTF. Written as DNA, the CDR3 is TGCGCCAGTATCCTTCCGGGACAGGGATATGGCTACACCTTC.

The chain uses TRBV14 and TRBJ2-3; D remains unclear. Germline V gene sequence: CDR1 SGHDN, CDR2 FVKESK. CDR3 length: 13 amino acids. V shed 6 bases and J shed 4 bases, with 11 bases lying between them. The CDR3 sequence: CASSRRRSDTQYF. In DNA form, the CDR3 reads TGTGCCAGCAGTCGGCGTCGTTCAGATACGCAGTATTTT.

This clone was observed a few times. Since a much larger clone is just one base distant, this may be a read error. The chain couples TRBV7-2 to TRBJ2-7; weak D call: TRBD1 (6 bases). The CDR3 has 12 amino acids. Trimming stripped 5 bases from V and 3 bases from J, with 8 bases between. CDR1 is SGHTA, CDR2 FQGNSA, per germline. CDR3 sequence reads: CASSPGHYEQYF. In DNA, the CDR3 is TGTGCCAGCAGCCCGGGACACTACGAGCAGTACTTC.

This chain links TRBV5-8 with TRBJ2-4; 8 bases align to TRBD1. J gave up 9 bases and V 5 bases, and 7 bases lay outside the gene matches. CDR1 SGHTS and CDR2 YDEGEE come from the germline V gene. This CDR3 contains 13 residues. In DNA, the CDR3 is TGTGCCAGCAGTTCGGGACAGGTTGGCATTCAGTACTTC. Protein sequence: CASSSGQVGIQYF.

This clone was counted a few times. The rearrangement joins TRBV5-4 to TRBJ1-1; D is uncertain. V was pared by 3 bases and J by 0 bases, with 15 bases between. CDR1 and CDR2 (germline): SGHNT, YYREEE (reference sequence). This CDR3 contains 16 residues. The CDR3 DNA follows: TGTGCCAGCAGCTCCAGGACTGAGGGCTTGAACACTGAAGCTTTCTTT. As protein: CASSSRTEGLNTEAFF.

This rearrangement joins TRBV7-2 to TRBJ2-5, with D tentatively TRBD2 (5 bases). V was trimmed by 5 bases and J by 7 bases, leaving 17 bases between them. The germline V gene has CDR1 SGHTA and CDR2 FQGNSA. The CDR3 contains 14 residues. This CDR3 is CASSPSRAEGTQYF. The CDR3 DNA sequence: TGTGCCAGCAGCCCCTCGCGGGCGGAAGGGACCCAGTACTTC.

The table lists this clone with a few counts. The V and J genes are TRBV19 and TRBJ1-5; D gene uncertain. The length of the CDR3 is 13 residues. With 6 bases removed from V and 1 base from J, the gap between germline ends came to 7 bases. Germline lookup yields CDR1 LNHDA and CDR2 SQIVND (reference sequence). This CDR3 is CASRRLSNQPQHF. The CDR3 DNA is TGTGCCAGTAGAAGACTGAGCAATCAGCCCCAGCATTTT.